Listed here are 27 T cell receptor beta chains from one sample, sequenced in a study of blood T cell repertoires in COVID-19. Measured with immunoSEQ multiplex PCR; TCRdb has only the in-frame clones, and not every one. Among some 410,000 clones listed, around nine tenths were seen once. Sequenced material: PBMCs or T cells enriched from blood (not recorded which). The receptors derive from a woman aged 30 to 39 with acute COVID-19.

There are a few counts of this clone. The chain joins TRBV19 to TRBJ1-2; 8 bases agree with TRBD1. CDR3 length equals 14 residues. The junction had 10 bases not matched to a gene; V was cut back by 5 bases and J by 8 bases. Germline values: CDR1 LNHDA, CDR2 SQIVND (reference sequence). CDR3 amino acids: CASSPRTGLSGYTF. The CDR3 DNA is TGTGCCAGTAGTCCCCGGACAGGGCTGAGCGGCTACACCTTC.

The chain recombines TRBV27 with TRBJ2-7, with 10 positions matching TRBD1. Germline V gives CDR1 MNHEY, CDR2 SMNVEV (reference sequence). Losses at the gene ends were 0 bases for V and 3 bases for J; bases not matched to a gene: 5. The CDR3 covers 16 residues. The CDR3 reads CASSLSARDRGYEQYF. DNA of the CDR3: TGTGCCAGCAGTTTATCCGCCCGGGACAGGGGCTACGAGCAGTACTTC.

The V gene is TRBV6-5, the J gene TRBJ1-6, with a possible D match to TRBD1 (5 bases). This CDR3 comprises 14 residues. V shed 6 bases and J shed 7 bases, with 13 bases lying between them. Germline-derived CDR1 and CDR2 are MNHEY and SVGAGI. This chain's CDR3 is CASSPVGGNSPLHF. The CDR3 region has the DNA TGTGCCAGCAGCCCAGTGGGGGGAAATTCACCCCTCCACTTT.

This clone was picked up a small number of times. The chain uses TRBV11-1 and TRBJ1-4, with 9 nucleotides matching TRBD1. CDR3 length: 14 residues. Trimming took 3 bases from V and 5 from J; bases not matched to a gene: 1. Germline CDR1 and CDR2: SGHAT and FQDESV (reference sequence). The chain's CDR3 is CASSFGQGNEKLFF. DNA for the CDR3: TGTGCCAGCAGCTTTGGACAGGGGAATGAAAAACTGTTTTTT.

V and J are TRBV6-1 and TRBJ1-6; D is uncertain. V lost 3 bases and J 6 bases, leaving 12 bases between the germline ends. The CDR3 totals 15 residues. Germline V gives CDR1 MNHNS, CDR2 SASEGT. This CDR3 is CASSDEGMGNSPLHF. The CDR3 nucleotides are TGTGCCAGCAGTGATGAGGGAATGGGTAATTCACCCCTCCACTTT.

CDR3 bases: TGTGCCAGCAGCTTGGACGGGGTGTGGACCGGGGAGCTGTTTTTT. It is translated as CASSLDGVWTGELFF. The rearrangement uses TRBV7-9 and TRBJ2-2, with TRBD2 as a possible D gene (5 bases). This CDR3 has 15 amino acids. Germline V gene sequence: CDR1 SEHNR, CDR2 FQNEAQ (reference sequence). V lost 3 bases, J lost 5 bases, and 13 bases lay in between.

The V and J genes are TRBV7-9 and TRBJ1-6, with 7 bases aligning to TRBD1. The trim removed 8 bases at V and 9 bases at J, leaving 10 bases unmatched. CDR3 size: 14 residues. The germline CDR1 and CDR2 sequences are SEHNR and FQNEAQ (reference sequence). The chain's CDR3 is CASEGGRNGSPLHF. CDR3 DNA sequence: TGTGCCAGCGAAGGGGGCAGGAATGGTTCACCCCTCCACTTT.

The V gene is TRBV7-8, the J gene TRBJ1-2; D might be TRBD1 (6 bases). The CDR3 spans 13 residues. Trimming removed 6 bases from V and 4 bases from J, with 12 bases in between. CDR1 is SGHVS, CDR2 FQNEAQ, per germline. The CDR3 reads CASSPDRTYGYTF. In nucleotides, the CDR3 is TGTGCCAGCAGTCCAGACAGGACCTATGGCTACACCTTC.

The chain carries TRBV6-2 or TRBV6-3 and TRBJ1-5; D unresolved. Per the germline V gene, CDR1 is MNHEY and CDR2 is SVGEGT. This CDR3 is built from 20 residues. The V end was cut by 3 bases, the J end by 0 bases, with 24 bases between. The CDR3 DNA sequence: TGTGCCAGCAGTTATGATGCCGCCCGAGGCGGAACCTATAGCAATCAGCCCCAGCATTTT. It is translated as CASSYDAARGGTYSNQPQHF.

This chain joins TRBV10-3 and TRBJ2-7; D might be TRBD1 (5 bases). V shed 6 bases and J shed 2 bases, with 8 bases lying between them. The CDR3 covers 12 residues. CDR1 is ENHRY and CDR2 is SYGVKD in the germline V gene. CDR3 sequence reads: CAIRAGTYEQYF. The CDR3 DNA follows: TGTGCCATCAGAGCAGGGACCTACGAGCAGTACTTC.

This clone was recorded many times. The chain has TRBV3-1 (or the pseudogene TRBV3-2) and TRBJ2-6; D remains ambiguous. The CDR3 consists of 15 residues. V was cut by 1 base and J by 6 bases, with 10 bases left in between. Germline V gene lookup returns CDR1 LGHDT and CDR2 YNNKEL (reference sequence). The CDR3 sequence is CASSQGGVEANVLTF. Written as DNA, the CDR3 is TGTGCCAGCAGCCAAGGCGGCGTGGAGGCCAACGTCCTGACTTTC.

The chain links TRBV9 to TRBJ2-1, with TRBD1 matching over 9 bases. The germline gives CDR1 SGDLS, CDR2 YYNGEE. With V trimmed by 0 bases and J by 7 bases, 2 bases remained unmatched. This CDR3 region has 14 residues. The CDR3 bases are TGTGCCAGCAGCGTAGCGGACAGGGGTAATGAGCAGTTCTTC. It specifies CASSVADRGNEQFF.

The chain recombines TRBV7-3 with TRBJ2-7; 9 bases map to TRBD2. The CDR3 spans 14 residues. V was clipped by 5 bases and J by 5 bases; unmatched bases: 7. Germline CDR1 reads SGHTA; CDR2 reads FQGTGA. The CDR3 DNA is TGTGCCAGCAGCGCGGGGGGGGAGAACCACGAGCAGTACTTC. Protein product: CASSAGGENHEQYF.

The V call is TRBV19, the J call TRBJ1-1, with 7 bases fitting TRBD1. This CDR3 spans 13 amino acids. J gave up 1 base and V 8 bases, and 4 bases lay outside the gene matches. Germline lookup yields CDR1 LNHDA and CDR2 SQIVND (reference sequence). This CDR3 reads CASGTVKNTEAFF. Written as DNA, the CDR3 is TGTGCCAGTGGGACAGTTAAGAACACTGAAGCTTTCTTT.

V and J are TRBV27 and TRBJ1-1; 7 bases line up with TRBD1. The CDR3 runs 16 residues. The V gene's germline CDR1 is MNHEY and CDR2 SMNVEV (reference sequence). With V trimmed by 5 bases and J by 6 bases, 15 bases remained unmatched. In nucleotides, the CDR3 is TGTGCCAGCAGTCCCAGGGGGGCCGGAGCGGTCCCTGAAGCTTTCTTT. Amino acids: CASSPRGAGAVPEAFF.

The chain is built from TRBV20-1 and TRBJ1-2, with 8 bases fitting TRBD1. Germline loops: CDR1 DFQATT, CDR2 SNEGSKA (reference sequence). J lost 11 bases, V lost 6 bases, and 8 bases had no gene match. This CDR3 comprises 11 residues. The CDR3 loop is CSAVDRVEYTF. CDR3 DNA sequence: TGCAGTGCCGTGGACAGGGTTGAATACACCTTC.

The chain combines TRBV5-1 with TRBJ1-1; the D gene is possibly TRBD1 (6 bases). The CDR3 is 14 amino acids. Germline CDR1 reads SGHRS; CDR2 reads YFSETQ. Trimming took off 2 bases at V and 5 bases at J, with 13 bases between the two ends. The DNA of the CDR3 is TGCGCCAGCAGCTTCGCAGGGGTGGGGACTGAAGCTTTCTTT. Encoded protein: CASSFAGVGTEAFF.

This sequence joins TRBV2 and TRBJ1-5; TRBD1 aligns across 12 bases. The CDR3 consists of 15 residues. Germline-derived CDR1 and CDR2 are SNHLY and FYNNEI. The V and J ends lost 8 bases and 2 bases, in that order; junction bases with no gene match: 4. Here the CDR3 reads CASAGTGGGNQPQHF. CDR3 bases: TGTGCCAGCGCCGGGACAGGGGGCGGCAATCAGCCCCAGCATTTT.

The chain joins TRBV30 to TRBJ2-1, with D possibly TRBD2 on 6 matching bases. V dropped 1 base and J dropped 15 bases, with 19 bases sitting between them. The CDR3 contains 13 residues. Germline CDR1 is GTSNPN and CDR2 is SVGIG (reference sequence). The CDR3 region has the DNA TGTGCCTGGAGTGCCGCCCCCGGGACTGCACCGTTCTTC. It translates to CAWSAAPGTAPFF.

V usage is TRBV10-3 and J usage is TRBJ1-6, with D possibly TRBD1 on 6 matching bases. Germline V CDR1 and CDR2: ENHRY, SYGVKD. The CDR3 runs to 15 residues. The V end was cut by 0 bases, the J end by 5 bases, with 8 bases between. CDR3 coding DNA: TGTGCCATCAGTGAGTCCGGACAGCATAATTCACCCCTCCACTTT. The encoded protein is CAISESGQHNSPLHF.

This chain connects TRBV27 to TRBJ1-5; 8 positions match TRBD1. CDR1 is MNHEY, CDR2 SMNVEV, per germline (reference sequence). The CDR3 has 13 amino acids. J gave up 4 bases and V 10 bases, and 6 bases lay outside the gene matches. The CDR3 loop reads CATQGARNQPQHF. The CDR3 region has the DNA TGTGCCACGCAGGGGGCGCGTAATCAGCCCCAGCATTTT.

This clone occurred once. The J gene is TRBJ1-1, the V gene TRBV5-4, with D perhaps TRBD1 (5 bases). CDR3 length equals 13 residues. V lost 0 bases and J 11 bases, leaving 14 bases between the germline ends. Germline assignment: CDR1 SGHNT and CDR2 YYREEE (reference sequence). Here the CDR3 DNA reads TGTGCCAGCAGCTTGGGCGGGGCAGGGACGGCTTTCTTT. Translation gives CASSLGGAGTAFF.

The chain is built from TRBV9 and TRBJ2-2; TRBD1 aligns across 10 bases. The CDR3 totals 16 residues. J lost 4 bases, V lost 4 bases, and 7 bases had no gene match. The germline V gene encodes CDR1 SGDLS and CDR2 YYNGEE. The chain's CDR3 is CASSPRQGASTGELFF. The CDR3 DNA is TGTGCCAGCAGCCCACGACAGGGGGCTTCCACCGGGGAGCTGTTTTTT.

This chain connects TRBV10-1 to TRBJ2-1; TRBD1 matches 7 bases. With 6 bases clipped from V and 0 bases from J, the junction kept 8 bases outside the gene matches. Germline CDR1 and CDR2: WNHNN and SYGVQD (reference sequence). The CDR3 extends over 16 amino acids. The CDR3 coding sequence is TGCGCCAGCAGCGACTACCGGGACAGCTCCTACAATGAGCAGTTCTTC. Amino acid sequence: CASSDYRDSSYNEQFF.

This clone was found a few times. V usage is TRBV5-1 and J usage is TRBJ2-2, with 12 bases lining up with TRBD2. The junction had 2 bases not matched to a gene; V was cut back by 3 bases and J by 8 bases. Germline CDR1 and CDR2: SGHRS and YFSETQ. The CDR3 consists of 14 residues. The CDR3 nucleotides are TGCGCCAGCAGCTACGGGACTAGCGGGGGGGAGCTGTTTTTT. It yields the protein CASSYGTSGGELFF.

V usage is TRBV5-5 and J usage is TRBJ2-1, with 8 bases lining up with TRBD1. J lost 4 bases, V lost 3 bases, and 6 bases had no gene match. This CDR3 contains 15 residues. The germline V gene has CDR1 SGHKS and CDR2 YYEKEE (reference sequence). The CDR3 nucleotides are TGTGCCAGCAGCTCGACAGGGGTAGAGTACAATGAGCAGTTCTTC. This encodes CASSSTGVEYNEQFF.

J is TRBJ1-1 and V is TRBV2, with D hard to call. The germline V gene encodes CDR1 SNHLY and CDR2 FYNNEI. Trimming left V 7 bases short and J 6 bases short, with 18 bases between. The CDR3 totals 14 residues. The CDR3 DNA follows: TGTGCCAGCACCCAGACGGGGATAGGATCTGAAGCTTTCTTT. This sequence encodes CASTQTGIGSEAFF.